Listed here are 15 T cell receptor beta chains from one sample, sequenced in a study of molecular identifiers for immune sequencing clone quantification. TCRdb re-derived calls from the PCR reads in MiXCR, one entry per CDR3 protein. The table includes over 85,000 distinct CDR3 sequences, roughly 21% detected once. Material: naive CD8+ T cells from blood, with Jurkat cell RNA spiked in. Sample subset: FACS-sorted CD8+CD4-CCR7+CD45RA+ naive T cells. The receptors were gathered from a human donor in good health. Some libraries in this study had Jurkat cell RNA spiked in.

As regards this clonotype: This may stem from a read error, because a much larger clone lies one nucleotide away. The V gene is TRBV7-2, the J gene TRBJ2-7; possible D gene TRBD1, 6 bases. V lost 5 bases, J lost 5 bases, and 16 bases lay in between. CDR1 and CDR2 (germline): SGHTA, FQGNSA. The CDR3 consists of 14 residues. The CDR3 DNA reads TGTGCCAGCAGCACTCACAGGGCAGACCACGAGCAGTACTTC. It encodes CASSTHRADHEQYF.

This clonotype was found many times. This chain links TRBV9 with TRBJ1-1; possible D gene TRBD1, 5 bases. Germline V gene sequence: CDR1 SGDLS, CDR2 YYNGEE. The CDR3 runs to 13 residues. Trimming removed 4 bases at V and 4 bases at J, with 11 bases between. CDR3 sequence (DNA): TGTGCCAGCAGCACCGGGACGGGCACTGAAGCTTTCTTT. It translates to CASSTGTGTEAFF.

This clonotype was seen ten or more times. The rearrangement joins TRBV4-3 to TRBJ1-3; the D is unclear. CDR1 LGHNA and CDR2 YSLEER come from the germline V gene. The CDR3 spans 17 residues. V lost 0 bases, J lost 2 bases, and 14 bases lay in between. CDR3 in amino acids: CASSQDPDGITGNTIYF. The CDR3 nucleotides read TGCGCCAGCAGCCAAGATCCTGACGGAATAACTGGAAACACCATATATTTT.

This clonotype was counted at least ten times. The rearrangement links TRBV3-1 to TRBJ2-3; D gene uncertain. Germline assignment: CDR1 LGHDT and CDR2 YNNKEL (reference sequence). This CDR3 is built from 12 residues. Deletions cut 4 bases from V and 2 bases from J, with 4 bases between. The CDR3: CASSLYTDTQYF. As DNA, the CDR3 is TGTGCCAGCAGCCTATACACAGATACGCAGTATTTT.

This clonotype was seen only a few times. As DNA, the CDR3 is TGCGCCAGCAGCATAGACAGGGGGCGTCCAGATACGCAGTATTTT. It yields the protein CASSIDRGRPDTQYF. This chain links TRBV5-1 with TRBJ2-3; 10 nucleotides match TRBD1. Germline V lookup: CDR1 SGHRS, CDR2 YFSETQ. CDR3 length: 15 residues. J gave up 4 bases and V 4 bases, and 6 bases lay outside the gene matches.

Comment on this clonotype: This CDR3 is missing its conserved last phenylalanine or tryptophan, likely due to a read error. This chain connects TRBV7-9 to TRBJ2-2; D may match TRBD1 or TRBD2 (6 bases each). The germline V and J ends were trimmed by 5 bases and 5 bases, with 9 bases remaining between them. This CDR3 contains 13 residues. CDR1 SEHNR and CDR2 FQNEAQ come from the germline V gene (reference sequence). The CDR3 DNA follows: TGTGCCAGCAGCCGAGGGGGGACCGGGGAGCTGTTTCTT. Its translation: CASSRGGTGELFL.

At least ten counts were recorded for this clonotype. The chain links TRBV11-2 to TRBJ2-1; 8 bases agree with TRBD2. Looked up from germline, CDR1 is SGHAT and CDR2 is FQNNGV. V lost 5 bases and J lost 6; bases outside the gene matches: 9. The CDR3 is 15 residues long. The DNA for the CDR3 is TGTGCCAGCAGCCCAGGGACTAGGGGGTCCAATGAGCAGTTCTTC. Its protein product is CASSPGTRGSNEQFF. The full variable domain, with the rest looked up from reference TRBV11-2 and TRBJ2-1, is EAGVAQSPRYKIIEKRQSVAFWCNPISGHATLYWYQQILGQGPKLLIQFQNNGVVDDSQLPKDRFSAERLKGVDSTLKIQPAKLEDSAVYLCASSPGTRGSNEQFFGPGTRLTVL.

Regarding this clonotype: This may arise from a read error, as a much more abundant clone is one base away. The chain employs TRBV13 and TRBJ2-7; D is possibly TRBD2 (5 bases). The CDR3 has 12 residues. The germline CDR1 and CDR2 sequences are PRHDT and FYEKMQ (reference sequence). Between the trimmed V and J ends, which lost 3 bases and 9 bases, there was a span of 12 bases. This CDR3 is CASSFGSAGQYF. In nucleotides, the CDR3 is TGTGCCAGCAGCTTCGGCTCGGCGGGGCAGTACTTC.

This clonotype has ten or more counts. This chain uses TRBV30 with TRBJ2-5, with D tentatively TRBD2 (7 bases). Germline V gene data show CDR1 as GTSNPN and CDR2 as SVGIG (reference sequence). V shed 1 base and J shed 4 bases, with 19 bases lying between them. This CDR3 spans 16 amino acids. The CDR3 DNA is TGTGCCTGGAGTGGGGGTTTAAGGGGGGGCGGAGAGACCCAGTACTTC. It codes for CAWSGGLRGGGETQYF.

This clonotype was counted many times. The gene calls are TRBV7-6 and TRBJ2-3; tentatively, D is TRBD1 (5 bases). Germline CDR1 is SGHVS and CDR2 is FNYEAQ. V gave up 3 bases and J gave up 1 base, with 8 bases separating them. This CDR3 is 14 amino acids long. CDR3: CASSFQGGTDTQYF. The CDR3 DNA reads TGTGCCAGCAGCTTCCAGGGTGGCACAGATACGCAGTATTTT.

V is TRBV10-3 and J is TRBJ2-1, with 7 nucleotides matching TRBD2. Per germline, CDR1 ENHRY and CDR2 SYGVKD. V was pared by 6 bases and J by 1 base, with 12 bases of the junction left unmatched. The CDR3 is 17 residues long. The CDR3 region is CAISDNPREASYNEQFF. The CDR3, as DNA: TGTGCCATCAGCGACAACCCCCGGGAGGCATCCTACAATGAGCAGTTCTTC.

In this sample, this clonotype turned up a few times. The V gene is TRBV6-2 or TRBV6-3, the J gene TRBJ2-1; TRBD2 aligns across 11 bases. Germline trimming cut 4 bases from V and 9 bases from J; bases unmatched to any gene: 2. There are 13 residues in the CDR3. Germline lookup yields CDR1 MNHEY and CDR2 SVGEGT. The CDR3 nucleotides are TGTGCCAGCAGTTTGGGACTAGCGGTTGAGCAGTTCTTC. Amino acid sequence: CASSLGLAVEQFF.

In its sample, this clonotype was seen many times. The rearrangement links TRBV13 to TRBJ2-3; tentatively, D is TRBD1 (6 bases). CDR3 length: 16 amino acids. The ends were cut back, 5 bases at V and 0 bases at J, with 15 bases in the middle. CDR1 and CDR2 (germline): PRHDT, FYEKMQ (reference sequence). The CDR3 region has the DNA TGTGCCAGCAGCCCCAAAACCGGGACAAGCACAGATACGCAGTATTTT. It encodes CASSPKTGTSTDTQYF.

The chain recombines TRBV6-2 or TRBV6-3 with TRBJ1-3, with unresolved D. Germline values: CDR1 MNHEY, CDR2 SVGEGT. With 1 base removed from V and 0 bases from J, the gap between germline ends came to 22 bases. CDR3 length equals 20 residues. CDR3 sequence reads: CASSYFPGYQDGFSGNTIYF. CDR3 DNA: TGTGCCAGCAGTTACTTCCCTGGCTACCAAGACGGATTCTCTGGAAACACCATATATTTT.

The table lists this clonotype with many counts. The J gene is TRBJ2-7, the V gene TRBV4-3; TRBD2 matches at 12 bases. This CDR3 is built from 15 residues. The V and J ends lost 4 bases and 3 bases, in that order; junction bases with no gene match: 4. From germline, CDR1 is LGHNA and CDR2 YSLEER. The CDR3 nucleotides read TGCGCCAGCAGCCCGGGACTAGCGGGCCTCTACGAGCAGTACTTC. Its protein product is CASSPGLAGLYEQYF.